Listed below are T cell receptor beta chains from one sample, sequenced in a study of control samples from healthy donors and cancer patients. Sequenced by immunoSEQ multiplex PCR; TCRdb stores in-frame clones only, minus some. Among under 450,000 clones, over 75% were seen once, and the ten largest hold just under 6.5%. Source material: PBMCs. The receptor source for this set is a man aged 40-50 years with head and neck cancer. Each CDR3 is given with its conserved first and last residue. The order of the fields is J gene, clone size, D gene, V gene, CDR3 protein, CDR3 DNA. D genes are given only for firm matches. The listing skips clone size in some rows; elsewhere it reads once, few, many or a size class.

j_gene: TRBJ1-5
abundance: few
d_gene: TRBD1
v_gene: TRBV6-6
CDR3aa: CASRGEDRESNQPQHF
CDR3nt: TGTGCCAGCAGAGGTGAGGACAGGGAAAGCAATCAGCCCCAGCATTTT

j_gene: TRBJ2-5
abundance: -
d_gene: TRBD1
v_gene: TRBV13
CDR3aa: CASSSGQGTQETQYF
CDR3nt: TGTGCCAGCAGCTCCGGACAGGGGACTCAAGAGACCCAGTACTTC

j_gene: TRBJ1-1
abundance: -
d_gene: TRBD1
v_gene: TRBV2
CDR3aa: CASSDRGRGNTEAFF
CDR3nt: TGTGCCAGCAGTGACAGGGGGCGCGGGAACACTGAAGCTTTCTTT

j_gene: TRBJ2-5
abundance: once
d_gene: -
v_gene: TRBV12-2
CDR3aa: CASRSGQVWTRETQYF
CDR3nt: TGTGCAAGTCGCTCAGGACAGGTTTGGACTCGAGAGACCCAGTACTTC

j_gene: TRBJ2-2
abundance: -
d_gene: -
v_gene: TRBV10-3
CDR3aa: CAIRTGTQGGTGELFF
CDR3nt: TGTGCCATCAGAACTGGCACCCAGGGTGGGACCGGGGAGCTGTTTTTT

j_gene: TRBJ2-4
abundance: -
d_gene: TRBD2
v_gene: TRBV28
CDR3aa: CASSPGIAGAKNIQYF
CDR3nt: TGTGCCAGCAGTCCTGGGATAGCGGGAGCCAAAAACATTCAGTACTTC

j_gene: TRBJ2-5
abundance: -
d_gene: -
v_gene: TRBV18
CDR3aa: CASSREDRQETQYF
CDR3nt: TGTGCCAGCTCACGAGAAGACAGGCAAGAGACCCAGTACTTC

j_gene: TRBJ2-1
abundance: -
d_gene: -
v_gene: TRBV11-2
CDR3aa: CASSLMVYNEQFF
CDR3nt: TGTGCCAGCAGCTTGATGGTTTACAATGAGCAGTTCTTC

j_gene: TRBJ1-5
abundance: few
d_gene: -
v_gene: TRBV10-2
CDR3aa: CASGQPQHF
CDR3nt: TGCGCCAGCGGGCAGCCCCAGCATTTT

j_gene: TRBJ1-4
abundance: -
d_gene: TRBD1
v_gene: TRBV5-8
CDR3aa: CASSKGDRANEKLFF
CDR3nt: TGTGCCAGCAGCAAAGGGGACAGGGCAAATGAAAAACTGTTTTTT

j_gene: TRBJ2-7
abundance: -
d_gene: TRBD1
v_gene: TRBV27
CDR3aa: CASRYGQASPYEQYF
CDR3nt: TGTGCCAGCAGATACGGACAGGCTTCCCCCTACGAGCAGTACTTC

j_gene: TRBJ1-1
abundance: once
d_gene: -
v_gene: TRBV4-1
CDR3aa: CASSTREGTEAFF
CDR3nt: TGCGCCAGCAGTACCAGGGAGGGGACTGAAGCTTTCTTT

j_gene: TRBJ1-6
abundance: -
d_gene: -
v_gene: TRBV9
CDR3aa: CASSARTYNSPLHF
CDR3nt: TGTGCCAGCAGCGCTCGGACTTATAATTCACCCCTCCACTTT

j_gene: TRBJ2-7
abundance: once
d_gene: TRBD1
v_gene: TRBV9
CDR3aa: CASSEFGTGNYYEQYF
CDR3nt: TGTGCCAGCAGCGAATTCGGGACAGGAAATTACTACGAGCAGTACTTC

j_gene: TRBJ2-1
abundance: once
d_gene: TRBD2
v_gene: TRBV11-3
CDR3aa: CASSSSGLAANEQFF
CDR3nt: TGTGCCAGCAGCTCATCTGGACTAGCAGCTAATGAGCAGTTCTTC

j_gene: TRBJ2-7
abundance: -
d_gene: -
v_gene: TRBV5-1
CDR3aa: CASSAHAATYEQYF
CDR3nt: TGCGCCAGCAGCGCCCATGCAGCTACCTACGAGCAGTACTTC

j_gene: TRBJ1-2
abundance: -
d_gene: -
v_gene: TRBV6-5
CDR3aa: CASSRDPSRYGYTF
CDR3nt: TGTGCCAGCAGCCGGGACCCGTCACGCTATGGCTACACCTTC

j_gene: TRBJ2-2
abundance: -
d_gene: TRBD1
v_gene: TRBV11-2
CDR3aa: CASSFRTGGLTGELFF
CDR3nt: TGTGCCAGCAGCTTTCGGACAGGGGGTTTAACCGGGGAGCTGTTTTTT

j_gene: TRBJ2-7
abundance: -
d_gene: -
v_gene: TRBV6-6
CDR3aa: CASSYTNEQYF
CDR3nt: TGTGCCAGCAGTTACACCAACGAGCAGTACTTC

j_gene: TRBJ2-7
abundance: medium-sized
d_gene: -
v_gene: TRBV4-2
CDR3aa: CASSQDGGGGSYEQYF
CDR3nt: TGTGCCAGCAGCCAAGATGGGGGAGGGGGGTCCTACGAGCAGTACTTC

j_gene: TRBJ1-1
abundance: -
d_gene: -
v_gene: TRBV12-3/TRBV12-4
CDR3aa: CASSLVGVAEAFF
CDR3nt: TGTGCCAGCAGTTTAGTGGGGGTAGCTGAAGCTTTCTTT

j_gene: TRBJ2-1
abundance: -
d_gene: TRBD2
v_gene: TRBV7-3
CDR3aa: CASSPRGWESYNEQFF
CDR3nt: TGTGCCAGCAGCCCGCGGGGGTGGGAGAGTTACAATGAGCAGTTCTTC

j_gene: TRBJ1-6
abundance: -
d_gene: -
v_gene: TRBV10-1
CDR3aa: CASSESTGYYNSPLHF
CDR3nt: TGCGCCAGCAGTGAGTCGACTGGGTATTATAATTCACCCCTCCACTTT

j_gene: TRBJ2-1
abundance: few
d_gene: -
v_gene: TRBV2
CDR3aa: CASKVTLYNEQFF
CDR3nt: TGTGCCAGCAAGGTGACGCTTTACAATGAGCAGTTCTTC

j_gene: TRBJ2-1
abundance: -
d_gene: TRBD2
v_gene: TRBV2
CDR3aa: CASSGSGSYNEQFF
CDR3nt: TGTGCCAGCAGTGGTAGCGGGAGCTACAATGAGCAGTTCTTC

j_gene: TRBJ2-7
abundance: -
d_gene: -
v_gene: TRBV10-3
CDR3aa: CAISETSPQTKQYF
CDR3nt: TGTGCCATCAGTGAGACCTCCCCACAGACTAAGCAGTACTTC

j_gene: TRBJ1-2
abundance: -
d_gene: -
v_gene: TRBV12-3/TRBV12-4
CDR3aa: CASSFDINYGYTF
CDR3nt: TGTGCCAGCAGTTTCGACATTAACTATGGCTACACCTTC

j_gene: TRBJ2-1
abundance: -
d_gene: TRBD2
v_gene: TRBV7-8
CDR3aa: CASRFSSGGDNEQFF
CDR3nt: TGTGCCAGCAGGTTCTCTAGCGGGGGGGACAATGAGCAGTTCTTC

j_gene: TRBJ1-1
abundance: -
d_gene: -
v_gene: TRBV6-5
CDR3aa: CASSYSGLNTEAFF
CDR3nt: TGTGCCAGCAGTTACTCAGGACTGAACACTGAAGCTTTCTTT

j_gene: TRBJ2-6
abundance: -
d_gene: -
v_gene: TRBV27
CDR3aa: CASSPAGANVLTF
CDR3nt: TGTGCCAGCAGCCCAGCTGGGGCCAACGTCCTGACTTTC

j_gene: TRBJ1-5
abundance: -
d_gene: -
v_gene: TRBV19
CDR3aa: CASSIRGNQPQHF
CDR3nt: TGTGCCAGTAGTATTCGGGGAAATCAGCCCCAGCATTTT

j_gene: TRBJ1-2
abundance: -
d_gene: TRBD1
v_gene: TRBV9
CDR3aa: CASSVEAGGAVVYGYTF
CDR3nt: TGTGCCAGCAGCGTAGAGGCAGGGGGCGCCGTGGTCTATGGCTACACCTTC

j_gene: TRBJ1-5
abundance: few
d_gene: -
v_gene: TRBV19
CDR3aa: CASSIAGQPQHF
CDR3nt: TGTGCCAGTAGTATAGCGGGTCAGCCCCAGCATTTT

j_gene: TRBJ2-3
abundance: -
d_gene: -
v_gene: TRBV27
CDR3aa: CASSLSGGTSTDTQYF
CDR3nt: TGTGCCAGCAGTTTATCGGGAGGAACTAGCACAGATACGCAGTATTTT

j_gene: TRBJ2-6
abundance: -
d_gene: -
v_gene: TRBV9
CDR3aa: CASSSRKGALSSGANVLTF
CDR3nt: TGTGCCAGCAGCTCACGGAAAGGGGCCTTGAGTTCTGGGGCCAACGTCCTGACTTTC

j_gene: TRBJ2-2
abundance: -
d_gene: -
v_gene: TRBV9
CDR3aa: CASSADLTGELFF
CDR3nt: TGTGCCAGCAGCGCGGACCTCACCGGGGAGCTGTTTTTT

j_gene: TRBJ2-1
abundance: -
d_gene: -
v_gene: TRBV12-5
CDR3aa: CASGPLASYNEQFF
CDR3nt: TGTGCTAGTGGACCACTAGCATCCTACAATGAGCAGTTCTTC

j_gene: TRBJ2-4
abundance: -
d_gene: -
v_gene: TRBV28
CDR3aa: CASSSPGTAIQYF
CDR3nt: TGTGCCAGCAGTTCCCCCGGAACCGCCATTCAGTACTTC

j_gene: TRBJ1-1
abundance: -
d_gene: -
v_gene: TRBV29-1
CDR3aa: CSVAAYQGNTEAFF
CDR3nt: TGCAGCGTTGCCGCCTATCAGGGAAACACTGAAGCTTTCTTT

j_gene: TRBJ1-1
abundance: -
d_gene: -
v_gene: TRBV2
CDR3aa: CATTTNTEAFF
CDR3nt: TGTGCCACCACCACGAACACTGAAGCTTTCTTT

j_gene: TRBJ2-5
abundance: -
d_gene: -
v_gene: TRBV7-2
CDR3aa: CASSIGQKETQYF
CDR3nt: TGTGCCAGCAGCATTGGACAGAAAGAGACCCAGTACTTC

j_gene: TRBJ1-5
abundance: -
d_gene: -
v_gene: TRBV12-5
CDR3aa: CASGLERAGGQPQHF
CDR3nt: TGTGCTAGTGGTTTGGAGAGGGCAGGAGGACAGCCCCAGCATTTT

j_gene: TRBJ2-3
abundance: -
d_gene: -
v_gene: TRBV5-1
CDR3aa: CASSFPSDTQYF
CDR3nt: TGCGCCAGCAGCTTCCCTTCAGATACGCAGTATTTT

j_gene: TRBJ2-7
abundance: -
d_gene: TRBD1
v_gene: TRBV13
CDR3aa: CASSLLGTDYEQYF
CDR3nt: TGTGCCAGCAGCTTATTAGGGACAGATTACGAGCAGTACTTC

j_gene: TRBJ1-2
abundance: -
d_gene: -
v_gene: TRBV14
CDR3aa: CASSQDLSGSFYGYTF
CDR3nt: TGTGCCAGCAGCCAAGACCTTTCGGGGTCTTTCTATGGCTACACCTTC

j_gene: TRBJ1-3
abundance: -
d_gene: TRBD1
v_gene: TRBV5-6
CDR3aa: CASSLVGTDRGNTIYF
CDR3nt: TGTGCCAGCAGCTTGGTCGGGACAGACCGAGGAAACACCATATATTTT

j_gene: TRBJ1-6
abundance: -
d_gene: TRBD1
v_gene: TRBV3-1/TRBV3-2
CDR3aa: CASSQGDSNSPLHF
CDR3nt: TGTGCCAGCAGCCAAGGGGACAGTAATTCACCCCTCCACTTT